Each of the 19 T cell receptor beta chains below was sequenced from the same sample in a study of identical twins. TCRdb re-called the 5' RACE reads with MiXCR, one entry per CDR3 protein. The sample lists 410,000 or so distinct CDR3 sequences; 15% to 20% were seen once. Sequenced: naive T cells sorted from blood. These receptors all come from a man aged 50 to 59 in good health.

This clonotype showed up many times. The CDR3 nucleotides are TGCGCCAGCAGCTATCCCGTTGGTACAGTAGATACGCAGTATTTT. Translating it yields CASSYPVGTVDTQYF. J is TRBJ2-3 and V is TRBV5-1; D gene ambiguous. The CDR3 runs to 15 residues. V was cut by 3 bases and J by 5 bases, with 16 bases left in between. Germline V lookup: CDR1 SGHRS, CDR2 YFSETQ.

This clonotype was seen more than once but under ten times. The rearrangement joins TRBV15 to TRBJ1-4, with a weak D call TRBD1 (5 bases). The V end was cut by 0 bases, the J end by 7 bases, with 9 bases between. Germline V gene lookup returns CDR1 LNHNV and CDR2 YYDKDF (reference sequence). CDR3 length equals 14 residues. The CDR3 DNA follows: TGTGCCACCAGCAGAGATACGGGGGGTGAAAAACTGTTTTTT. Its translation is CATSRDTGGEKLFF.

This clonotype turned up a few times. CDR3 sequence reads: CASSSEPARYQETQYF. CDR3 in DNA: TGTGCCAGCAGCTCAGAACCTGCGAGGTACCAAGAGACCCAGTACTTC. The V call is TRBV7-2, the J call TRBJ2-5; D unclear. The CDR3 has 16 residues. CDR1 is SGHTA, CDR2 FQGNSA, per germline. Trimming pared 4 bases from V and 0 bases from J, leaving 15 bases between.

In this sample, this clonotype turned up a few times. The chain links TRBV7-9 to TRBJ1-6, with 9 bases matching TRBD1. J gave up 6 bases and V 5 bases, and 8 bases lay outside the gene matches. The CDR3 has 16 residues. CDR1 is SEHNR and CDR2 is FQNEAQ in the germline V gene (reference sequence). The CDR3, as DNA: TGTGCCAGCAGCCAAGACGGGACAGGGTTTAATTCACCCCTCCACTTT. As protein: CASSQDGTGFNSPLHF.

This clonotype was seen repeatedly, ten times or more. This chain connects TRBV4-3 to TRBJ2-1; 9 bases align to TRBD1. This CDR3 is built from 15 residues. Trimming removed 1 base from V and 8 bases from J; junction bases left unmatched: 6. CDR1 LGHNA and CDR2 YSLEER come from the germline V gene. The CDR3 DNA reads TGCGCCAGCAGCCAAGGGGACAGGGAAGGCGATGAGCAGTTCTTC. Translated: CASSQGDREGDEQFF.

The chain uses TRBV7-2 and TRBJ1-6; maybe TRBD1 (6 bases). Per germline, CDR1 SGHTA and CDR2 FQGNSA. This CDR3 spans 15 amino acids. Trimming took off 5 bases at V and 7 bases at J, with 15 bases between the two ends. Written as DNA, the CDR3 is TGTGCCAGCAGCCGAAACAGGGTGCGGAATTCACCCCTCCACTTT. It specifies CASSRNRVRNSPLHF.

In its sample, this clonotype was seen many times. The chain carries TRBV12-3 or TRBV12-4 and TRBJ1-2, with D hard to call. CDR3 size: 12 residues. V lost 3 bases to trimming and J lost 7 bases, with 9 bases between them. In DNA form, the CDR3 reads TGTGCCAGCAGTTTGGAGCAGACTGGCTACACCTTC. Its protein is CASSLEQTGYTF.

The genes are TRBV4-3 and TRBJ2-1; 9 bases line up with TRBD2. CDR1 and CDR2 (germline): LGHNA, YSLEER. The CDR3 spans 18 residues. The trim removed 1 base at V and 3 bases at J, leaving 10 bases unmatched. The chain's CDR3 is CASSQGFPAGGHYNEQFF. CDR3 nucleotides: TGCGCCAGCAGCCAAGGTTTCCCAGCGGGAGGACACTACAATGAGCAGTTCTTC.

The V and J genes are TRBV6-5 and TRBJ2-3; 10 bases map to TRBD2. The V and J ends lost 0 bases and 2 bases, in that order; junction bases with no gene match: 2. CDR1 and CDR2 (germline): MNHEY, SVGAGI. The CDR3 runs to 16 residues. The chain's CDR3 is CASSYSSGRATDTQYF. Written as DNA, the CDR3 is TGTGCCAGCAGTTACTCGAGCGGGAGGGCCACAGATACGCAGTATTTT.

This clonotype was counted a few times. The chain carries TRBV5-1 and TRBJ1-4; D unclear. CDR1 and CDR2 (germline): SGHRS, YFSETQ. The germline V and J ends were trimmed by 1 base and 4 bases, with 11 bases remaining between them. The CDR3 loop spans 15 amino acids. CDR3 DNA sequence: TGCGCCAGCAGCTTGACCTTCGGGAGTAATGAAAAACTGTTTTTT. It is translated as CASSLTFGSNEKLFF.

The chain employs TRBV28 and TRBJ2-7; 7 nucleotides match TRBD1. V was clipped by 7 bases and J by 7 bases; unmatched bases: 10. The CDR3 is made up of 13 amino acids. Germline CDR1 MDHEN, CDR2 SYDVKM. The CDR3 sequence is CASTPGQPQEQYF. The CDR3 DNA reads TGTGCCAGCACCCCGGGACAGCCTCAGGAGCAGTACTTC. Looking up the rest from reference TRBV28 and TRBJ2-7 gives the full variable domain: DVKVTQSSRYLVKRTGEKVFLECVQDMDHENMFWYRQDPGLGLRLIYFSYDVKMKEKGDIPEGYSVSREKKERFSLILESASTNQTSMYLCASTPGQPQEQYFGPGTRLTVT.

This clonotype showed up many times. This rearrangement joins TRBV29-1 to TRBJ2-1; D might be TRBD1 or TRBD2, each matching 6 bases. CDR3 length equals 15 residues. Germline-derived CDR1 and CDR2 are SQVTM and ANQGSEA. Trimming removed 1 base at V and 7 bases at J, with 17 bases between. The CDR3 spells CSVEVLRGQSNEQFF. The CDR3 bases are TGCAGCGTTGAAGTCCTCCGGGGGCAGAGTAATGAGCAGTTCTTC.

This clonotype was observed a handful of times. This chain connects TRBV15 to TRBJ2-5; 9 bases are a match to TRBD1. From germline, CDR1 is LNHNV and CDR2 YYDKDF (reference sequence). The V and J ends lost 0 bases and 5 bases, in that order; junction bases with no gene match: 4. CDR3 length: 15 amino acids. Here the CDR3 reads CATSREVTGGETQYF. As DNA, the CDR3 is TGTGCCACCAGCAGAGAGGTAACAGGGGGCGAGACCCAGTACTTC.

This clonotype was observed a handful of times. The V call is TRBV28, the J call TRBJ1-2; 8 nucleotides align to TRBD1. Trimming removed 5 bases from V and 7 bases from J; junction bases left unmatched: 12. Germline assignment: CDR1 MDHEN and CDR2 SYDVKM. The CDR3 runs 15 residues. CDR3 region: CASSPRTGRLSGYTF. CDR3 sequence (DNA): TGTGCCAGCAGTCCCAGGACAGGGAGGCTGTCTGGCTACACCTTC.

V is TRBV30 and J is TRBJ1-2, with 9 bases fitting TRBD1. V was pared by 1 base and J by 6 bases, with 6 bases of the junction left unmatched. CDR3 length equals 14 residues. CDR1 GTSNPN and CDR2 SVGIG come from the germline V gene (reference sequence). CDR3 sequence: CAWSEQGAIHGYTF. The CDR3 coding sequence is TGTGCCTGGAGTGAACAGGGGGCAATCCATGGCTACACCTTC. Looking up the rest from reference TRBV30 and TRBJ1-2 gives the full variable domain: SQTIHQWPATLVQPVGSPLSLECTVEGTSNPNLYWYRQAAGRGLQLLFYSVGIGQISSEVPQNLSASRPQDRQFILSSKKLLLSDSGFYLCAWSEQGAIHGYTFGSGTRLTVV.

There are a few counts of this clonotype. This chain connects TRBV6-5 to TRBJ2-7; D unresolved. There are 11 residues in the CDR3. Per germline, CDR1 MNHEY and CDR2 SVGAGI. V lost 6 bases, J lost 5 bases, and 8 bases lay in between. The CDR3 protein is CASSRRNEQYF. The DNA of the CDR3 is TGTGCCAGCAGCAGGCGGAACGAGCAGTACTTC.

This clonotype was observed at least ten times. V gene TRBV29-1 combines with J gene TRBJ2-5; 8 bases map to TRBD2. Trimming cost V 7 bases and J 1 base; bases outside gene matches: 11. In germline, CDR1 is SQVTM, CDR2 ANQGSEA. The CDR3 has 15 residues. For the CDR3, the DNA is TGCAGCGGGGATTCACAAGCGGGAGTCCAAGAGACCCAGTACTTC. It is translated as CSGDSQAGVQETQYF.

This clonotype appeared a few times. The chain carries TRBV14 and TRBJ2-7; 7 bases align to TRBD1. Germline-derived CDR1 and CDR2 are SGHDN and FVKESK. The CDR3 spans 15 residues. V shed 0 bases, J shed 7 bases, and the junction held 9 bases outside the gene matches. The CDR3 loop reads CASSQDPTGQGEQYF. For the CDR3, the DNA is TGTGCCAGCAGCCAAGATCCGACAGGGCAAGGAGAGCAGTACTTC.

The sample holds a few counts of this clonotype. This may come from a read error, since a much larger clone is one base off. The genes are TRBV2 and TRBJ1-2, with a possible D match to TRBD1 (5 bases). Germline values: CDR1 SNHLY, CDR2 FYNNEI. The CDR3 spans 12 residues. V lost 4 bases to trimming and J lost 4 bases, with 7 bases between them. The CDR3 reads CASSAGIYGYTF. In DNA form, the CDR3 reads TGTGCCAGCAGTGCAGGGATCTATGGCTACACCTTC.